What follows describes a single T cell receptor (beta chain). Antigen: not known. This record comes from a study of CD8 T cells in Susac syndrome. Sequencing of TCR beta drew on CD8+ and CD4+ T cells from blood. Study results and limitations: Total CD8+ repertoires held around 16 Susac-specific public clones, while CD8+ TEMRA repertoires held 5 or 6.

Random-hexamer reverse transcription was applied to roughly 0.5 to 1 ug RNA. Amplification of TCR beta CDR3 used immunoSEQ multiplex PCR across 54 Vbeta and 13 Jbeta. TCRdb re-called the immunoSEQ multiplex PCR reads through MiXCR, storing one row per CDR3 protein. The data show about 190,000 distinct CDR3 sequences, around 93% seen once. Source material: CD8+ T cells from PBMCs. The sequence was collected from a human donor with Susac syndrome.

CDR3 region: CASTHSGTQYF. In DNA, the CDR3 is TGTGCCAGCACCCATAGTGGGACCCAGTACTTC. The gene calls are TRBV27 and TRBJ2-5; no reliable D call. The CDR3 runs to 11 residues. CDR1 MNHEY and CDR2 SMNVEV come from the germline V gene (reference sequence). V lost 7 bases and J 7 bases, leaving 10 bases between the germline ends.